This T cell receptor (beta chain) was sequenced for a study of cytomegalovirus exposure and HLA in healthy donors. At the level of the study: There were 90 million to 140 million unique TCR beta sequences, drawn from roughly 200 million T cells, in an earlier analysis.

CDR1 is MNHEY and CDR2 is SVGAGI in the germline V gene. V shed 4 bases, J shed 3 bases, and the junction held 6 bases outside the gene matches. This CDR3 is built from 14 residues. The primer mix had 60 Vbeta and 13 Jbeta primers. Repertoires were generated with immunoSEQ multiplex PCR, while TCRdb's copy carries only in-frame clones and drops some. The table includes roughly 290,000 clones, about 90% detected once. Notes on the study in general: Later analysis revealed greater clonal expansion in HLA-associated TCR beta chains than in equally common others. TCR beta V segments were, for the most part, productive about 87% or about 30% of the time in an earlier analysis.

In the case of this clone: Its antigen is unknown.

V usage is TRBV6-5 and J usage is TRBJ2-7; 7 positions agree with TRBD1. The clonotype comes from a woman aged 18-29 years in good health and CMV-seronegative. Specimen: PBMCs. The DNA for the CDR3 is TGTGCCAGCAGTTCCCGACAGGGTGGCTACGAGCAGTACTTC. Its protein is CASSSRQGGYEQYF.